This T cell receptor (beta chain) was sequenced in a study of blood T cell repertoires in COVID-19. Study background: COVID-19 samples from acute and convalescent phases originated in the United States, Italy and Spain.

Assay: immunoSEQ multiplex PCR; the TCRdb copy retains only in-frame clones and omits some. The table has about 300,000 clones, 75% to 90% seen once. The CDR3 consists of 13 residues. Germline lookup yields CDR1 SGDLS and CDR2 YYNGEE. V gave up 0 bases and J gave up 13 bases; unmatched junction bases: 2. What was sequenced was PBMCs or T cells enriched from blood (not recorded which). This TCR came from a man younger than 40 who had recovered from COVID-19. This chain connects TRBV9 to TRBJ1-4, with TRBD1 identical over 11 bases. CDR3 bases: TGTGCCAGCAGCGTAGGAGGACAGGGGGCACTGTTTTTT. This encodes CASSVGGQGALFF.